These 17 T cell receptor beta chains originate from one sample sequenced in a study of CD4+ T cells in melanoma. Using immunoSEQ multiplex PCR, the repertoire was profiled, and TCRdb retains in-frame clones only, with some absent. The sample lists 110,000 to 150,000 clones; about nine tenths were seen once. These receptors originate from a human donor with melanoma.

V and J are TRBV4-2 and TRBJ2-1, with 16 bases lining up with TRBD2. The germline CDR1 and CDR2 sequences are LGHNA and YNFKEQ. J lost 8 bases, V lost 3 bases, and 7 bases had no gene match. This CDR3 is built from 17 residues. The CDR3 protein is CASSQNPGLAGGYEQFF. Written as DNA, the CDR3 is TGTGCCAGCAGCCAGAATCCGGGACTAGCGGGGGGGTATGAGCAGTTCTTC.

This clone was seen just once. The V call is TRBV27, the J call TRBJ1-6, with D perhaps TRBD1 (5 bases). The V end was cut by 4 bases, the J end by 0 bases, with 13 bases between. Germline CDR1 reads MNHEY; CDR2 reads SMNVEV (reference sequence). CDR3 length: 17 residues. The chain's CDR3 is CASSSRQSSSYNSPLHF. Written as DNA, the CDR3 is TGTGCCAGCAGTTCTAGACAGTCGAGCTCCTATAATTCACCCCTCCACTTT.

The chain couples TRBV19 to TRBJ2-1; maybe TRBD1 (6 bases). Germline CDR1 reads LNHDA; CDR2 reads SQIVND (reference sequence). The CDR3 sequence is 14 residues long. Trimming took 6 bases from V and 8 from J, leaving 17 bases between them. This chain's CDR3 is CASSEQTGTHEQFF. CDR3 bases: TGTGCCAGTAGCGAACAAACAGGGACACATGAGCAGTTCTTC.

This chain uses TRBV27 with TRBJ2-7, with TRBD2 as a possible D gene (6 bases). V shed 2 bases and J shed 4 bases, with 12 bases lying between them. The CDR3 has 14 amino acids. Germline CDR1 and CDR2: MNHEY and SMNVEV (reference sequence). Here the CDR3 DNA reads TGTGCCAGCAGTTTAAAAGGAGGGAGGTACGAGCAGTACTTC. It encodes CASSLKGGRYEQYF.

The V gene is TRBV4-1, the J gene TRBJ2-3; 7 nucleotides agree with TRBD1. Germline lookup yields CDR1 MGHRA and CDR2 YSYEKL. V gave up 0 bases and J gave up 2 bases; unmatched junction bases: 8. The length of the CDR3 is 17 residues. The CDR3 sequence is CASSQEAPQGVTDTQYF. Written as DNA, the CDR3 is TGCGCCAGCAGCCAAGAGGCCCCCCAGGGGGTCACAGATACGCAGTATTTT.

This clone was detected only once. The chain is built from TRBV5-1 and TRBJ2-1; D could derive from TRBD1 or TRBD2 (5 bases each). The CDR3 runs to 15 residues. Trimming cost V 3 bases and J 5 bases, with 15 bases left between them. Germline assignment: CDR1 SGHRS and CDR2 YFSETQ. DNA of the CDR3: TGCGCCAGCAGCTCCCAGGTTGGGGGTGACAATGAGCAGTTCTTC. Amino acids: CASSSQVGGDNEQFF.

This clone was observed a handful of times. V gene TRBV30 combines with J gene TRBJ1-1; D unresolved. Germline CDR1 reads GTSNPN; CDR2 reads SVGIG (reference sequence). CDR3 size: 13 residues. V lost 4 bases to trimming and J lost 0 bases, with 9 bases between them. CDR3 coding DNA: TGTGCCTGGACGCAAGACGTGAACACTGAAGCTTTCTTT. Residues: CAWTQDVNTEAFF.

V usage is TRBV5-1 and J usage is TRBJ1-1; 7 bases line up with TRBD1. This CDR3 contains 14 residues. Germline V gene lookup returns CDR1 SGHRS and CDR2 YFSETQ. Unmatched junction bases numbered 4, after V lost 0 bases and J lost 5 bases. CDR3 coding DNA: TGCGCCAGCAGCTTGGACAGGGGAGGAACTGAAGCTTTCTTT. It is translated as CASSLDRGGTEAFF.

This clone was recorded only once. This sequence joins TRBV7-6 and TRBJ2-3; D not resolved. Germline V gene data show CDR1 as SGHVS and CDR2 as FNYEAQ. Trimming shortened V by 5 bases and J by 6 bases, and 9 bases separated the two germline ends. CDR3 length equals 12 residues. CDR3 in amino acids: CASSNSRDTQYF. The DNA for the CDR3 is TGTGCCAGCAGCAACTCCAGGGATACGCAGTATTTT.

The chain joins TRBV6-6 to TRBJ2-1; 8 nucleotides line up with TRBD1. From germline, CDR1 is MNHNY and CDR2 SVGAGI (reference sequence). Trimming removed 7 bases from V and 6 bases from J; junction bases left unmatched: 2. The CDR3 runs to 12 residues. CDR3 loop: CASMTGVNEQFF. The DNA of the CDR3 is TGTGCCAGCATGACAGGGGTCAATGAGCAGTTCTTC.

V usage is TRBV2 and J usage is TRBJ2-5; no reliable D call. This CDR3 region has 15 residues. V lost 1 base to trimming and J lost 5 bases, with 14 bases between them. Germline CDR1 SNHLY, CDR2 FYNNEI. CDR3 in amino acids: CASSEGLGRSETQYF. CDR3 in DNA: TGTGCCAGCAGTGAAGGGTTGGGCCGATCGGAGACCCAGTACTTC.

The chain joins TRBV19 to TRBJ2-7; 9 bases map to TRBD1. V was pared by 5 bases and J by 0 bases, with 5 bases of the junction left unmatched. Germline V lookup: CDR1 LNHDA, CDR2 SQIVND (reference sequence). The CDR3 consists of 15 residues. The chain's CDR3 is CASSSGTGSSYEQYF. CDR3 DNA: TGTGCCAGTAGTTCCGGGACAGGGAGCTCCTACGAGCAGTACTTC.

The sample holds many counts of this clone. The chain recombines TRBV29-1 with TRBJ1-2, with D unclear. The V end was cut by 0 bases, the J end by 0 bases, with 14 bases between. This CDR3 is 16 amino acids long. Germline V lookup: CDR1 SQVTM, CDR2 ANQGSEA. As DNA, the CDR3 is TGCAGCGTTGAAGAGAGAGAACACCAAACTAACTATGGCTACACCTTC. It encodes CSVEEREHQTNYGYTF.

This clone occurred once. This chain joins TRBV11-2 and TRBJ2-5; 7 bases agree with TRBD1. Germline trimming cut 5 bases from V and 2 bases from J; bases unmatched to any gene: 14. CDR3 length: 17 amino acids. Per the germline V gene, CDR1 is SGHAT and CDR2 is FQNNGV. The CDR3 DNA is TGTGCCAGCAGCACCGGACAGGCCTCGATTGGGCAAGAGACCCAGTACTTC. Translated, it gives CASSTGQASIGQETQYF. The full variable domain, completed using reference TRBV11-2 and TRBJ2-5, is EAGVAQSPRYKIIEKRQSVAFWCNPISGHATLYWYQQILGQGPKLLIQFQNNGVVDDSQLPKDRFSAERLKGVDSTLKIQPAKLEDSAVYLCASSTGQASIGQETQYFGPGTRLLVL.

The chain recombines TRBV30 with TRBJ2-3; 8 bases align to TRBD2. The CDR3 extends over 13 amino acids. V gave up 1 base and J gave up 6 bases; unmatched junction bases: 3. Germline values: CDR1 GTSNPN, CDR2 SVGIG (reference sequence). The CDR3 sequence is CAWSERGGDTQYF. In nucleotides, the CDR3 is TGTGCCTGGAGTGAACGGGGGGGTGATACGCAGTATTTT.

The chain carries TRBV11-2 and TRBJ2-5; the D is unclear. Germline V gene sequence: CDR1 SGHAT, CDR2 FQNNGV. This CDR3 region has 14 residues. The V and J ends lost 2 bases and 2 bases respectively, with 9 bases between them. DNA of the CDR3: TGTGCCAGCAGCTTACTGGCAGTGCAAGAGACCCAGTACTTC. Residues: CASSLLAVQETQYF.

The rearrangement joins TRBV5-4 to TRBJ2-7; the D gene is possibly TRBD2 (8 bases). The CDR3 consists of 15 residues. Germline CDR1 SGHNT, CDR2 YYREEE (reference sequence). V lost 4 bases and J lost 2, with 16 bases in between. The CDR3 DNA reads as TGTGCCAGCAGCCCCGTAGCGGGGACAGCCTACGAGCAGTACTTC. Amino acid sequence: CASSPVAGTAYEQYF.